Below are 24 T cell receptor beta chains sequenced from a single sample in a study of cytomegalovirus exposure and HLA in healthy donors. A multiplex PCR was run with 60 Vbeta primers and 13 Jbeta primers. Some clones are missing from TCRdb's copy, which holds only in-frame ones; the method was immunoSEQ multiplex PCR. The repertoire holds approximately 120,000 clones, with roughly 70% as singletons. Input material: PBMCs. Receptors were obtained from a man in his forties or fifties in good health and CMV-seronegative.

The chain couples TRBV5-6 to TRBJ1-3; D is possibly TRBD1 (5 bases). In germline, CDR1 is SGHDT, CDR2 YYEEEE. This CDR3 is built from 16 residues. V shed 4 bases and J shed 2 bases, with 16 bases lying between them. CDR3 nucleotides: TGTGCCAGCAGCCTAAGCAGGGAAATCACTGGAAACACCATATATTTT. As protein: CASSLSREITGNTIYF.

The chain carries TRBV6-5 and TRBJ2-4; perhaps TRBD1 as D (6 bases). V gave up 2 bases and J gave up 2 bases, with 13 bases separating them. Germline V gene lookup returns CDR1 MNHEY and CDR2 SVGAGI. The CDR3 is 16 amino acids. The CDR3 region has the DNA TGTGCCAGCAGTTACAAGCAGGGGTGGACCAAAAACATTCAGTACTTC. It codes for CASSYKQGWTKNIQYF.

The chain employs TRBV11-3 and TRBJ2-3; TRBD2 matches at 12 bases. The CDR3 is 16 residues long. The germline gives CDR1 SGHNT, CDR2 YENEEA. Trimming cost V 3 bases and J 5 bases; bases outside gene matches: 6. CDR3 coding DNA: TGTGCCAGCAGCTTTACTAGCGGGGGGCTGGGAGATACGCAGTATTTT. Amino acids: CASSFTSGGLGDTQYF.

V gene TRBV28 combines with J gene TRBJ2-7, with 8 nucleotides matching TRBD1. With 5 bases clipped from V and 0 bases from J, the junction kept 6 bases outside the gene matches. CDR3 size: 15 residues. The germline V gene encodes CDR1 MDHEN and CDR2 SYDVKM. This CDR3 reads CASSGRQGRSYEQYF. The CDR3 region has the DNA TGTGCCAGCAGTGGGAGACAGGGGCGCTCCTACGAGCAGTACTTC.

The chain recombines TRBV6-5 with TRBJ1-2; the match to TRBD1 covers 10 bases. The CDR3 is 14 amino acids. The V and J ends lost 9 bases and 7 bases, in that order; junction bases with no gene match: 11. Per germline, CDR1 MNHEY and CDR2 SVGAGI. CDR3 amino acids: CASRETGGAFGYTF. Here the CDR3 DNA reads TGTGCCAGTAGGGAGACAGGGGGCGCATTTGGCTACACCTTC.

The CDR3 loop reads CAWNLRDRGSNGYTF. The DNA for the CDR3 is TGTGCCTGGAACCTCCGGGACAGGGGTTCAAATGGCTACACCTTC. The rearrangement links TRBV30 to TRBJ1-2, with 10 nucleotides matching TRBD1. The CDR3 runs to 15 residues. V gave up 4 bases and J gave up 6 bases; unmatched junction bases: 11. Per the germline V gene, CDR1 is GTSNPN and CDR2 is SVGIG (reference sequence). The whole variable domain, remainder taken from reference TRBV30 and TRBJ1-2, is SQTIHQWPATLVQPVGSPLSLECTVEGTSNPNLYWYRQAAGRGLQLLFYSVGIGQISSEVPQNLSASRPQDRQFILSSKKLLLSDSGFYLCAWNLRDRGSNGYTFGSGTRLTVV.

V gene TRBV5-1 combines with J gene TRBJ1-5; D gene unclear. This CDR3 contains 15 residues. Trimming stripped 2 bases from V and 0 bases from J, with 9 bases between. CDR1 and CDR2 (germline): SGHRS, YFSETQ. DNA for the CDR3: TGCGCCAGCAGCTTCGGGGATAATAGCAATCAGCCCCAGCATTTT. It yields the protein CASSFGDNSNQPQHF.

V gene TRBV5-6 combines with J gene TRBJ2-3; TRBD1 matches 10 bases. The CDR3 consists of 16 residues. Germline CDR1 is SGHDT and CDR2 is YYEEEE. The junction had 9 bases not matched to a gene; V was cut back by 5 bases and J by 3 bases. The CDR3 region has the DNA TGTGCCAGCAGATCGACAGGGGGCGGGACGACAGATACGCAGTATTTT. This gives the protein CASRSTGGGTTDTQYF.

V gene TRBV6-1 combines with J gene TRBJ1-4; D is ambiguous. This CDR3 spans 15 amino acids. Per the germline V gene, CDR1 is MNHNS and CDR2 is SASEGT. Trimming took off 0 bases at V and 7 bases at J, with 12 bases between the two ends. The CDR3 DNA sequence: TGTGCCAGCAGTGAAGCGGCAGTGGTTCCTGAAAAACTGTTTTTT. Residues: CASSEAAVVPEKLFF.

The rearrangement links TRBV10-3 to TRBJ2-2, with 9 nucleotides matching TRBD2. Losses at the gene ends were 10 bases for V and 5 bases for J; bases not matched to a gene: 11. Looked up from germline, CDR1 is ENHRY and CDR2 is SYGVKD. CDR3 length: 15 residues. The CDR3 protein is CATALSGGGTGELFF. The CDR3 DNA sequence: TGTGCCACTGCCCTTAGCGGGGGAGGGACCGGGGAGCTGTTTTTT.

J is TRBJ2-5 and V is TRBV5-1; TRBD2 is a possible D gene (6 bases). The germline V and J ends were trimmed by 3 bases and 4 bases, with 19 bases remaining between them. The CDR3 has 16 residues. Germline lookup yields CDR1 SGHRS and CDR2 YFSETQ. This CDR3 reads CASSSRGGVLGETQYF. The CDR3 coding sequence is TGCGCCAGCAGCTCACGCGGCGGGGTATTGGGAGAGACCCAGTACTTC.

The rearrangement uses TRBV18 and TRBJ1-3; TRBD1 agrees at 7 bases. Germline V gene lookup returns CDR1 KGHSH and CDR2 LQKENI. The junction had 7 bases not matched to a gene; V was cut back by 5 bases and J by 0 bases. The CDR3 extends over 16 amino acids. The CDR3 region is CASSLGTAASGNTIYF. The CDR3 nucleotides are TGTGCCAGCTCATTAGGGACAGCGGCCTCTGGAAACACCATATATTTT.

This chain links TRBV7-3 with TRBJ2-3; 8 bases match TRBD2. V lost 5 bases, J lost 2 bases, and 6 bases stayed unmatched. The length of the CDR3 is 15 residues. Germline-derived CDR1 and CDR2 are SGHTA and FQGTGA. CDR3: CASSPTSASTDTQYF. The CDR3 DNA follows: TGTGCCAGCAGCCCGACTAGCGCCTCCACAGATACGCAGTATTTT.

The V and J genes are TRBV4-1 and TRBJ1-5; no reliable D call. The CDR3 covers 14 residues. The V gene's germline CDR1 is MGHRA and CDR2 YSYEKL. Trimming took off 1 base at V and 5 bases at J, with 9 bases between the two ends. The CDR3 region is CASSQVQSDQPQHF. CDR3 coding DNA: TGCGCCAGCAGCCAAGTTCAGAGCGATCAGCCCCAGCATTTT.

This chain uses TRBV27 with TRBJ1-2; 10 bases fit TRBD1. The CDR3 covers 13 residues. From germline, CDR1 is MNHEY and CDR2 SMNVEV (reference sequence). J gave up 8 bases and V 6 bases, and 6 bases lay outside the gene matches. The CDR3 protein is CASRPGQGQGYTF. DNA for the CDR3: TGTGCCAGCAGACCGGGACAGGGGCAAGGCTACACCTTC.

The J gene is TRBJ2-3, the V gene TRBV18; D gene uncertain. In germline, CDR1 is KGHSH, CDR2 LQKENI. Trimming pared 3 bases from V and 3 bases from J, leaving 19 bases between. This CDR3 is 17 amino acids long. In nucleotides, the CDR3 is TGTGCCAGCTCACCGATTTCACGACCAACAGAAACAGATACGCAGTATTTT. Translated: CASSPISRPTETDTQYF. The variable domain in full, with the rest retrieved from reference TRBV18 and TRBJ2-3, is NAGVMQNPRHLVRRRGQEARLRCSPMKGHSHVYWYRQLPEEGLKFMVYLQKENIIDESGMPKERFSAEFPKEGPSILRIQQVVRGDSAAYFCASSPISRPTETDTQYFGPGTRLTVL.

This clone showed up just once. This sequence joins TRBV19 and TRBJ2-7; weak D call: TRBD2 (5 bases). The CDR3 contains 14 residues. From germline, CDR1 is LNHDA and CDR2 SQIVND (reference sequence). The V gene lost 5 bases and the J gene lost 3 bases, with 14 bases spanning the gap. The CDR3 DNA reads TGTGCCAGTAGTCGGGGAACCTCTAACTACGAGCAGTACTTC. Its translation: CASSRGTSNYEQYF.

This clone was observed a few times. The CDR3 nucleotides read TGTGCCAGCAGCCGTTTACAGGGCGAGGGTACGCAGTATTTT. Its protein is CASSRLQGEGTQYF. The chain employs TRBV6-4 and TRBJ2-3; weak D call: TRBD1 (6 bases). Germline-derived CDR1 and CDR2 are MRHNA and SNTAGT. This CDR3 has 14 residues. V lost 6 bases and J lost 8, with 18 bases in between.

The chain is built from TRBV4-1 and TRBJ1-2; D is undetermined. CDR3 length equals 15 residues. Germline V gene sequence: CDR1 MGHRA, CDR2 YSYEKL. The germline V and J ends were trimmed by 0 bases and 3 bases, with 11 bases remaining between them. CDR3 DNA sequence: TGCGCCAGCAGCCAAGAACCGGGTGTGGACTATGGCTACACCTTC. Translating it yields CASSQEPGVDYGYTF.

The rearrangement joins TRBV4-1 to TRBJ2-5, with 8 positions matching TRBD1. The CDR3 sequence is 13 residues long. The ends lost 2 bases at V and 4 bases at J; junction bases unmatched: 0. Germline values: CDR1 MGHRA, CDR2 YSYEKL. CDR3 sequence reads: CASSQTGGETQYF. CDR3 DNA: TGCGCCAGCAGCCAAACAGGGGGAGAGACCCAGTACTTC.

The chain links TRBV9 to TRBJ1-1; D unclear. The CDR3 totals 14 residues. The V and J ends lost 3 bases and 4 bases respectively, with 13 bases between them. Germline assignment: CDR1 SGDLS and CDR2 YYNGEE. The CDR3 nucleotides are TGTGCCAGCAGCGAATCGACATCCGGCACTGAAGCTTTCTTT. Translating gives CASSESTSGTEAFF.

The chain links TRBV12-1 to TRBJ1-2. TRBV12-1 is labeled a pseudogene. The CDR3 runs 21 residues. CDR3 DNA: TGTGCCAGCAGCTTTGCGTATCCCGGGGGGTCCGGGGATAGAGGGAATGGGGGCTACACCTTC. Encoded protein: CASSFAYPGGSGDRGNGGYTF.

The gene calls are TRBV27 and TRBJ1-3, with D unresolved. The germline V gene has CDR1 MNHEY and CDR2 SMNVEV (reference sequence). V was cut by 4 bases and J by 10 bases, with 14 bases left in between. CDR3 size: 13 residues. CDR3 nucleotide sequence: TGTGCCAGCAGTTCCCCTACTAGCGGGACCATATATTTT. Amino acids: CASSSPTSGTIYF.

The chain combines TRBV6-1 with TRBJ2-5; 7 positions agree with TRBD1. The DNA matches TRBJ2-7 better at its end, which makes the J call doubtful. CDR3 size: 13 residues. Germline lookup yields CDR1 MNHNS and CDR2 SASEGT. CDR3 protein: CASSMGQNYEQYF. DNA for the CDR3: TGTGCCAGCAGCATGGGACAGAACTACGAGCAGTACTTC.